This T cell receptor beta chain was recovered during a study of metastatic and nonmetastatic thyroid tumors. Remarks on this clone: The junction does not match germline at one end; this may be a read error.

Germline V lookup: CDR1 MRHNA, CDR2 SNTAGT. The CDR3 is made up of 14 amino acids. No treatment had been given to any patient before thyroid surgery. TCRdb recomputed clones from the PCR reads via MiXCR. The sample lists just under 45,000 clones, under 4% seen once, with roughly a tenth in the top ten. The rearrangement joins TRBV6-4 to TRBJ2-2; the D gene is possibly TRBD2 (5 bases). The sequence derives from a female donor with papillary thyroid cancer or a benign thyroid nodule (not recorded which). Some clones in this sample may be carry-over from other donors' samples. Sequencing used blood. CDR3 in amino acids: CASRSGPFTGDLFF. The DNA of the CDR3 is TGTGCCAGCAGAAGTGGGCCGTTCACCGGGGATCTGTTTTTT.